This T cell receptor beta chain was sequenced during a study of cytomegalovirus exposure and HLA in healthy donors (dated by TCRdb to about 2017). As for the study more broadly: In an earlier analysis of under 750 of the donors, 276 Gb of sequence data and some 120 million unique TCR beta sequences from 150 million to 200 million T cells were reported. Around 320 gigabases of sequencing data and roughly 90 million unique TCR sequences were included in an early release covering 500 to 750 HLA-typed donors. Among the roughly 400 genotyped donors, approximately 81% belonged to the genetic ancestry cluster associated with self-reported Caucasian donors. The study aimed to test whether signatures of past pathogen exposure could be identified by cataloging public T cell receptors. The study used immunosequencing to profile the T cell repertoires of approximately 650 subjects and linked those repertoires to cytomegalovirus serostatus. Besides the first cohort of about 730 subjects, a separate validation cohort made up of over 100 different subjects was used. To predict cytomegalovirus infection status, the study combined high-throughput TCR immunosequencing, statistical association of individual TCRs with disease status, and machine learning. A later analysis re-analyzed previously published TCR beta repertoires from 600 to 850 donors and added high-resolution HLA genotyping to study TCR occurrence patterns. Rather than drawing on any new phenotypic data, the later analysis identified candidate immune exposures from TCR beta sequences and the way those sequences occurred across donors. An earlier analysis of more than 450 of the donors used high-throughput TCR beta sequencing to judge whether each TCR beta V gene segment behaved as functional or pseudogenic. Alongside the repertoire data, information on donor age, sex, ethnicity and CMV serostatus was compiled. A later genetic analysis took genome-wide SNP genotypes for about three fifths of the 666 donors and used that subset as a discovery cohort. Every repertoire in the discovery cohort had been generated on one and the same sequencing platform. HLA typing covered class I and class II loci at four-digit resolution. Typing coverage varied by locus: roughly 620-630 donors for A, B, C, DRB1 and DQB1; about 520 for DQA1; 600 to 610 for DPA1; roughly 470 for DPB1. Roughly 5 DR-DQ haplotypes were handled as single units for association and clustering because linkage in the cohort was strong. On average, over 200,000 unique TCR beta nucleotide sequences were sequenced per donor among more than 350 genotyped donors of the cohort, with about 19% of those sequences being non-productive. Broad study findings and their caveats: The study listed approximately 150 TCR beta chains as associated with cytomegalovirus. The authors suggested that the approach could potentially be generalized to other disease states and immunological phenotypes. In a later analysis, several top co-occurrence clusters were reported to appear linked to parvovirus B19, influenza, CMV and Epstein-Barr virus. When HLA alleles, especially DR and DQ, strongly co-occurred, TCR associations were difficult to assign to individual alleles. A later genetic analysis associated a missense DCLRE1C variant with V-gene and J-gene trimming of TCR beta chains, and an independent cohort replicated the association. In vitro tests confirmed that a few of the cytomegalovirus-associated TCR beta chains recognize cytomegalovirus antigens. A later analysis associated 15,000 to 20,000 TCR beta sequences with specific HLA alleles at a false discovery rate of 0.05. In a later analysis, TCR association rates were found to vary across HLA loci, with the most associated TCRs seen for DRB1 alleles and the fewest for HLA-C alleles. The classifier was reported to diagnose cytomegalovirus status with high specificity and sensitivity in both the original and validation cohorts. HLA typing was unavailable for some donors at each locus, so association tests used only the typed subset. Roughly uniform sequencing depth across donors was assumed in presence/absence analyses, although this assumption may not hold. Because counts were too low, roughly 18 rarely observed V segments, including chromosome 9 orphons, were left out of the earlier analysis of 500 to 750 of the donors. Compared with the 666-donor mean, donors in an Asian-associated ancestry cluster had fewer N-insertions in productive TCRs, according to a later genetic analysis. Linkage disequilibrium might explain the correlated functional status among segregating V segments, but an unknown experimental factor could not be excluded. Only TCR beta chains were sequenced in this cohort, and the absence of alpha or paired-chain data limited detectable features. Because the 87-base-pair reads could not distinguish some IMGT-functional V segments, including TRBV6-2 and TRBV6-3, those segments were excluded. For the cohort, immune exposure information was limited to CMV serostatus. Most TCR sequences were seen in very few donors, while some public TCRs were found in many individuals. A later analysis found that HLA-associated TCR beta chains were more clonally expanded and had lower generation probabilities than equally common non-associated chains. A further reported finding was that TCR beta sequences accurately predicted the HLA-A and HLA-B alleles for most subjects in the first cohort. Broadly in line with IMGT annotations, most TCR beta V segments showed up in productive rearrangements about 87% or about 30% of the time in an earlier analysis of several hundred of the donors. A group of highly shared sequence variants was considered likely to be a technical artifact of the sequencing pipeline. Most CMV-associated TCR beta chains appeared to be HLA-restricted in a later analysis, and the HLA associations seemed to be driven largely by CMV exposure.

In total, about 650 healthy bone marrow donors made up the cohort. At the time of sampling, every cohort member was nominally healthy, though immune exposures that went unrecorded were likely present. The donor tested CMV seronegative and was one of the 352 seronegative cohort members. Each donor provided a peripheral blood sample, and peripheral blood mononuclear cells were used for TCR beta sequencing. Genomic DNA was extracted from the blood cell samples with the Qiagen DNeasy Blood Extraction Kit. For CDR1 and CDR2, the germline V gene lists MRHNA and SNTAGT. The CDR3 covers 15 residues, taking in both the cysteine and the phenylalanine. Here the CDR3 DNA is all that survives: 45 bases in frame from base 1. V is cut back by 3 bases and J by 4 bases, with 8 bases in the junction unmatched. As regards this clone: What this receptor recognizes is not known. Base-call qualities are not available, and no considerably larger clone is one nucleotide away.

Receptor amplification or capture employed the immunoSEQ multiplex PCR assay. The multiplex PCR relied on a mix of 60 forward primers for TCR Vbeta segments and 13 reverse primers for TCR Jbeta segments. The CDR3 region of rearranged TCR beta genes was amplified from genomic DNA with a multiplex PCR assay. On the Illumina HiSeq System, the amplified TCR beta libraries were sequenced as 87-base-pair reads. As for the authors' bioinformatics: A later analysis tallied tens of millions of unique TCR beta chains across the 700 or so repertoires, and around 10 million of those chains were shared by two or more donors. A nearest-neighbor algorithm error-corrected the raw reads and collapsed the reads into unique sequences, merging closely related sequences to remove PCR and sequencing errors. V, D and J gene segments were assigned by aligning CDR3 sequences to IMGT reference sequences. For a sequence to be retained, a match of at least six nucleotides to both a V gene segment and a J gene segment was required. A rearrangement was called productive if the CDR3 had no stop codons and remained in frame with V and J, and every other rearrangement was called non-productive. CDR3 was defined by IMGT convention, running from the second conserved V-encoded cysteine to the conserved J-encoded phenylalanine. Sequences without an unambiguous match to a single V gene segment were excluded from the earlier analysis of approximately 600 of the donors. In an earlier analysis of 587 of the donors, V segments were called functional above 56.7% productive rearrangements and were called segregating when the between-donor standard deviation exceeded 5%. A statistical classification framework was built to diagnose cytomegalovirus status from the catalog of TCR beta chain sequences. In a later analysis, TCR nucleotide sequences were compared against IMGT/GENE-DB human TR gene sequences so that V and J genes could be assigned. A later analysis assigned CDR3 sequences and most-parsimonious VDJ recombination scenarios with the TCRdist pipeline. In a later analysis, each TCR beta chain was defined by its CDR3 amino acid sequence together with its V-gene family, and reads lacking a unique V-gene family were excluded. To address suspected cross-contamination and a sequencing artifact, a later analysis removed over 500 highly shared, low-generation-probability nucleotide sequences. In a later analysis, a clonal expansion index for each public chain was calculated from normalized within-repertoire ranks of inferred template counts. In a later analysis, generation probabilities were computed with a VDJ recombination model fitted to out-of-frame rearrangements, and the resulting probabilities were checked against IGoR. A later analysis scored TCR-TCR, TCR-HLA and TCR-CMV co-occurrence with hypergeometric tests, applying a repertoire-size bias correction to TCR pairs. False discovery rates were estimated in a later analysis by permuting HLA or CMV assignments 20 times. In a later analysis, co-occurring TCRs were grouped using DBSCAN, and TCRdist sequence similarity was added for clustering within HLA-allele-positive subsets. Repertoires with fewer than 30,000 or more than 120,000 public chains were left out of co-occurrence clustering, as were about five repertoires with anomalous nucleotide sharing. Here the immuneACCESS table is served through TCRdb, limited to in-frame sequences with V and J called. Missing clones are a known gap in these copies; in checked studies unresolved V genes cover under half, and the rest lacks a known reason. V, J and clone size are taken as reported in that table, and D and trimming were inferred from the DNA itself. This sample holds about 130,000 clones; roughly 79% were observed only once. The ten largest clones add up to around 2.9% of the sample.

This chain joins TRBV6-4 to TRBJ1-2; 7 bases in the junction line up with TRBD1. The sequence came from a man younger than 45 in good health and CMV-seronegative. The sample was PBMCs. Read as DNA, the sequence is TGTGCCAGCAGTGAGAATCCGGGACAGATCTATGGCTACACCTTC. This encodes CASSENPGQIYGYTF.